One sample yielded the 14 T cell receptor beta chains listed below, sequenced in a study of blood T cells in healthy people across ages. A J-beta primer mix and a sample-barcoded 5' primer were used in a second PCR of roughly 6 to 12 cycles. TCRdb re-analysed the 5' RACE reads in MiXCR, keeping a single row per CDR3 protein. This table has about 1.1 million distinct CDR3 sequences, roughly two fifths appearing once. Source material: blood. These receptor sequences come from a man between 18 and 35 years old in good health.

A few counts support this clonotype. The chain carries TRBV20-1 and TRBJ1-1; D unclear. Between the trimmed V and J ends, which lost 3 bases and 1 base, there was a span of 12 bases. Germline lookup yields CDR1 DFQATT and CDR2 SNEGSKA (reference sequence). This CDR3 spans 14 amino acids. The CDR3 bases are TGCAGTGCTAGCATCGGCAGCCCGAACACTGAAGCTTTCTTT. Translating it yields CSASIGSPNTEAFF.

The chain has TRBV12-3 or TRBV12-4 and TRBJ2-3, with TRBD2 matching 9 bases. This CDR3 has 15 amino acids. Trimming took 2 bases from V and 5 from J; bases not matched to a gene: 5. The CDR3, as DNA: TGTGCCAGCAGTTTAAATAGCGGGGGTGGAGATACGCAGTATTTT. Translation: CASSLNSGGGDTQYF.

This sequence joins TRBV7-2 and TRBJ2-7, with a tentative D call TRBD1 (5 bases). CDR3 length: 16 amino acids. Trimming cost V 2 bases and J 7 bases, with 21 bases left between them. The germline V gene has CDR1 SGHTA and CDR2 FQGNSA. CDR3 sequence: CASSLIQGSAYNEQYF. The CDR3 DNA sequence: TGTGCCAGCAGCTTAATTCAGGGCAGCGCCTACAATGAGCAGTACTTC.

This clonotype showed up just a few times. The chain recombines TRBV20-1 with TRBJ2-6; 7 nucleotides line up with TRBD1. Looked up from germline, CDR1 is DFQATT and CDR2 is SNEGSKA (reference sequence). The CDR3 has 15 amino acids. V gave up 8 bases and J gave up 0 bases; unmatched junction bases: 7. The CDR3 coding sequence is TGCAGTCCCCGGGACAGAAGCTCTGGGGCCAACGTCCTGACTTTC. It translates to CSPRDRSSGANVLTF.

The chain couples TRBV10-3 to TRBJ2-2; 7 nucleotides align to TRBD2. CDR3 length equals 13 residues. Germline V gene sequence: CDR1 ENHRY, CDR2 SYGVKD. V was pared by 7 bases and J by 7 bases, with 6 bases of the junction left unmatched. In DNA, the CDR3 is TGTGCCATCAAAGGACTAGTTGGCGGGGAGCTGTTTTTT. It codes for CAIKGLVGGELFF.

The chain combines TRBV27 with TRBJ2-1; TRBD2 matches 11 bases. The DNA end is a closer match to TRBJ2-7, so the J assignment may be wrong. CDR1 and CDR2 (germline): MNHEY, SMNVEV (reference sequence). CDR3 length: 21 residues. The CDR3 is CASSGTSPGIAGGRGFNEQYF. CDR3 DNA: TGTGCCAGCAGTGGTACTAGTCCGGGAATAGCGGGGGGGCGGGGGTTCAATGAGCAGTACTTC.

This clonotype was observed a few times. V gene TRBV29-1 combines with J gene TRBJ1-5, with D possibly being TRBD1 (5 bases). V dropped 6 bases and J dropped 3 bases, with 12 bases sitting between them. Germline lookup yields CDR1 SQVTM and CDR2 ANQGSEA. The CDR3 spans 13 residues. The CDR3 loop reads CSVETENNQPQHF. As DNA, the CDR3 is TGCAGCGTAGAGACAGAAAACAATCAGCCCCAGCATTTT.

This sequence joins TRBV15 and TRBJ2-1; D is undetermined. The germline gives CDR1 LNHNV, CDR2 YYDKDF (reference sequence). The ends were cut back, 1 base at V and 5 bases at J, with 9 bases in the middle. This CDR3 is 14 amino acids long. The CDR3 loop reads CATSRARVDNEQFF. In DNA form, the CDR3 reads TGTGCCACCAGCAGAGCAAGGGTAGACAATGAGCAGTTCTTC.

The genes are TRBV9 and TRBJ1-4; D might be TRBD1 (5 bases). Germline V gene data show CDR1 as SGDLS and CDR2 as YYNGEE. The CDR3 spans 12 residues. The germline V and J ends were trimmed by 4 bases and 11 bases, with 12 bases remaining between them. As DNA, the CDR3 is TGTGCCAGCAGCCCCGGGACGAATAAACTGTTTTTT. Translation gives CASSPGTNKLFF. The whole variable domain, remainder taken from reference TRBV9 and TRBJ1-4, is DSGVTQTPKHLITATGQRVTLRCSPRSGDLSVYWYQQSLDQGLQFLIQYYNGEERAKGNILERFSAQQFPDLHSELNLSSLELGDSALYFCASSPGTNKLFFGSGTQLSVL.

This clonotype has more than one count but fewer than ten. This sequence joins TRBV2 and TRBJ1-2; D is possibly TRBD1 (5 bases). The CDR3 is made up of 13 amino acids. The V end was cut by 4 bases, the J end by 4 bases, with 10 bases between. In germline, CDR1 is SNHLY, CDR2 FYNNEI. The CDR3 coding sequence is TGTGCCAGCAGTGGGGGACTAACCTATGGCTACACCTTC. Its translation is CASSGGLTYGYTF.

V is TRBV6-5 and J is TRBJ2-1; 9 bases are a match to TRBD1. The germline V gene encodes CDR1 MNHEY and CDR2 SVGAGI. This CDR3 spans 17 amino acids. V lost 0 bases, J lost 1 base, and 4 bases stayed unmatched. Here the CDR3 DNA reads TGTGCCAGCAGTTACTCGAGGGGACAGGGTTCCTACAATGAGCAGTTCTTC. This codes for CASSYSRGQGSYNEQFF.

This clonotype appeared many times. This chain links TRBV20-1 with TRBJ2-5; D is undetermined. CDR3 size: 13 residues. Germline loops: CDR1 DFQATT, CDR2 SNEGSKA (reference sequence). V lost 6 bases, J lost 2 bases, and 13 bases lay in between. The CDR3 here is CSAHHPLQETQYF. The CDR3 region has the DNA TGCAGTGCCCACCACCCGCTTCAAGAGACCCAGTACTTC.

This clonotype appeared a few times. V is TRBV10-3 and J is TRBJ2-1, with 8 bases identical to TRBD1. After removal of 6 bases from V and 5 bases from J, the junction contained 0 bases not matched to a gene. The CDR3 contains 12 residues. The germline gives CDR1 ENHRY, CDR2 SYGVKD. The CDR3 region is CAIRGQDNEQFF. The CDR3 nucleotides are TGTGCCATCAGGGGACAGGACAATGAGCAGTTCTTC.

Notes on this clonotype: A much larger clone differs from this one at a single base, so this may be a read error. The chain employs TRBV2 and TRBJ1-1; 8 bases fit TRBD1. CDR1 and CDR2 (germline): SNHLY, FYNNEI. The J segment lost 1 base and the V segment lost 7 bases, leaving 5 bases of the junction unmatched. CDR3 length equals 14 residues. This CDR3 reads CASNFGQGNTEAFF. CDR3 sequence (DNA): TGTGCCAGCAACTTCGGACAGGGGAACACTGAAGCTTTCTTT.